This T cell receptor beta chain was recovered during a study of T cell clones after liver transplantation. This clone was counted only a few times. V was clipped by 2 bases and J by 7 bases, with 5 bases between them. Per germline, CDR1 SQVTM and CDR2 ANQGSEA. This CDR3 region has 11 residues. Method: immunoSEQ multiplex PCR; TCRdb's copy keeps in-frame clones and lacks some. The sample lists 40,000 to 65,000 clones, approximately 84% occurring once. This clonotype was sampled from a human donor who received a liver transplant. This sample comprised CD4+ T cells from blood, obtained before liver transplant. This chain uses TRBV29-1 with TRBJ1-4; no clear D. The CDR3 reads CSVEISEKLFF. In DNA, the CDR3 is TGCAGCGTTGAAATATCTGAAAAACTGTTTTTT.